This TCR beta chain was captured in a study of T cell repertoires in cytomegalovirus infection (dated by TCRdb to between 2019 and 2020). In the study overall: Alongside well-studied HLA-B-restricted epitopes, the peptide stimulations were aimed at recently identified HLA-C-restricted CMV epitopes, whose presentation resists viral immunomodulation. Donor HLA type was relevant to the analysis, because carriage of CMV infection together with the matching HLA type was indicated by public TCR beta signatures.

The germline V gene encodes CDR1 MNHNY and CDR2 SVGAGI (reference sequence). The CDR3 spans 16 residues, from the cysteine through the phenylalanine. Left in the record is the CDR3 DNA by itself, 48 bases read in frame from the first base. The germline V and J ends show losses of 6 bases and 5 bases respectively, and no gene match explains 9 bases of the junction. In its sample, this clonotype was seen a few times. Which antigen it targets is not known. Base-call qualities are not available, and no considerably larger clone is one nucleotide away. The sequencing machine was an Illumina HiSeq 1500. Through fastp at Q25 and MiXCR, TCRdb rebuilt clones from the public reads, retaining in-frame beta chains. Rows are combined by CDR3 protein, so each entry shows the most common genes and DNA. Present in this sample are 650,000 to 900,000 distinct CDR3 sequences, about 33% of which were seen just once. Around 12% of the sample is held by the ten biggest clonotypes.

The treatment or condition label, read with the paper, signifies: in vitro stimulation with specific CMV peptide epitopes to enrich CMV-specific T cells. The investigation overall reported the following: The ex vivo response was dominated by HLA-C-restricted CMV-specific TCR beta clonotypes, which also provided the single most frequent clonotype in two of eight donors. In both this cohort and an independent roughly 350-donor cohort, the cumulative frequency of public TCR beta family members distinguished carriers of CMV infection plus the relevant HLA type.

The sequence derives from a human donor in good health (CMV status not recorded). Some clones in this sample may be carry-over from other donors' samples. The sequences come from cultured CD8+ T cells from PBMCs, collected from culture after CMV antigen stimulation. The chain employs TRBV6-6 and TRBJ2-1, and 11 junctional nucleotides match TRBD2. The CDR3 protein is CASRLQPGLADNEQFF. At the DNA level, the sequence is TGTGCCAGCAGGCTCCAACCGGGACTAGCGGACAATGAGCAGTTCTTC.